The clone carrying this T cell receptor (beta chain) was seen many times. Its cognate antigen is unknown. CDR3 length equals 13 residues. Germline assignment: CDR1 MNHNS and CDR2 SASEGT. Deletions cut 6 bases from V and 7 bases from J, with 15 bases between. This entry is derived from a study of early T cells in non-severe SARS-CoV-2 infection. cDNA molecules, individually, were tagged with unique molecular identifiers. MiXCR, applied by TCRdb to the 5' RACE reads, yields one record per CDR3 protein. The sample holds approximately 50,000 distinct CDR3 sequences, about 10% seen once. Findings and limits, study-wide: Using VDJdb, the matching emphasized anti-spike CD8 responses while missing private and CD4 specificities.

The specimen was whole blood. The chain joins TRBV6-1 to TRBJ2-5, with a possible D match to TRBD1 (5 bases). The origin of this receptor is an adult who was a healthcare worker with PCR-confirmed SARS-CoV-2 infection or an uninfected control (not recorded which). CDR3 loop: CASSDTPQGTQYF. The CDR3, as DNA: TGTGCCAGCAGCGACACACCCCAGGGGACCCAGTACTTC.